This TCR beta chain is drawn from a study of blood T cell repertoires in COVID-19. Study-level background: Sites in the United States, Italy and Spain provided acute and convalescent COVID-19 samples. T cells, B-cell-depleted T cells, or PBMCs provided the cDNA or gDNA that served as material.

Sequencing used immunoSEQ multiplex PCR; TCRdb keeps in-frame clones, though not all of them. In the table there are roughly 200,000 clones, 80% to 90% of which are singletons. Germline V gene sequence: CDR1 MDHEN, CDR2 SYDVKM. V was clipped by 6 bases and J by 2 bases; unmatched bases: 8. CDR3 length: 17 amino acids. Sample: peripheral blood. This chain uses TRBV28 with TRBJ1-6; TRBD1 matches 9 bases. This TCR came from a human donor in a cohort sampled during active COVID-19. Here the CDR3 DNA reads TGTGCCAGCAGCTACGGACAGGGGTGGACCTATAATTCACCCCTCCACTTT. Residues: CASSYGQGWTYNSPLHF.